A single sample gave rise to the 9 T cell receptor beta chains below, sequenced in a study of shared clonotypes between healthy human individuals. Using immunoSEQ multiplex PCR, the repertoire was profiled, and TCRdb retains in-frame clones only, with some absent. The table includes about 1.4 million clones, more than 95% detected once. The sequencing sample was made of naive CD4+ T cells sorted from blood. The subset: CD45RA+ positively selected. These TCRs come from a man under 40 in good health.

This clone was seen once. The gene calls are TRBV9 and TRBJ2-7, with D perhaps matching TRBD1 or TRBD2 (5 bases each). The CDR3 runs 17 residues. Germline V lookup: CDR1 SGDLS, CDR2 YYNGEE. Trimming removed 4 bases from V and 4 bases from J, with 24 bases in between. Here the CDR3 DNA reads TGTGCCAGCAGCCCCCCGGTGGGGACCCGTGGAGATTACGAGCAGTACTTC. Its translation is CASSPPVGTRGDYEQYF.

The V gene is TRBV5-4, the J gene TRBJ2-3, with D uncertain. The CDR3 consists of 14 residues. The germline V gene encodes CDR1 SGHNT and CDR2 YYREEE (reference sequence). V lost 0 bases to trimming and J lost 1 base, with 6 bases between them. The CDR3 protein is CASSLVDGTDTQYF. Written as DNA, the CDR3 is TGTGCCAGCAGCTTGGTCGACGGCACAGATACGCAGTATTTT.

This clone was seen only once. The V call is TRBV18, the J call TRBJ1-1; D call uncertain. CDR3 length: 15 amino acids. Germline CDR1 is KGHSH and CDR2 is LQKENI. V dropped 0 bases and J dropped 0 bases, with 8 bases sitting between them. CDR3 coding DNA: TGTGCCAGCTCACCACCGGCTCAGATGAACACTGAAGCTTTCTTT. It yields the protein CASSPPAQMNTEAFF.

The V call is TRBV7-9, the J call TRBJ2-7; no definite D call. The CDR3 loop spans 16 amino acids. The germline V and J ends were trimmed by 7 bases and 0 bases, with 19 bases remaining between them. Germline values: CDR1 SEHNR, CDR2 FQNEAQ (reference sequence). CDR3 in DNA: TGTGCCAGCACCGAAGCTCCCGCCCAACCCTCCTACGAGCAGTACTTC. It translates to CASTEAPAQPSYEQYF.

The chain is built from TRBV27 and TRBJ1-1; D call uncertain. Trimming took 6 bases from V and 3 from J, leaving 14 bases between them. The CDR3 totals 14 residues. Germline V gene data show CDR1 as MNHEY and CDR2 as SMNVEV (reference sequence). CDR3 amino acids: CASRPRSGHTEAFF. The CDR3 DNA sequence: TGTGCCAGCAGGCCGCGAAGTGGGCACACTGAAGCTTTCTTT.

The chain carries TRBV5-4 and TRBJ2-5, with D possibly TRBD2 on 5 matching bases. The germline V and J ends were trimmed by 2 bases and 5 bases, with 7 bases remaining between them. The CDR3 extends over 12 amino acids. The germline CDR1 and CDR2 sequences are SGHNT and YYREEE (reference sequence). CDR3 region: CASSLREETQYF. The CDR3 nucleotides read TGTGCCAGCAGCTTAAGGGAGGAGACCCAGTACTTC.

This chain connects TRBV18 to TRBJ2-7; D remains unclear. From germline, CDR1 is KGHSH and CDR2 LQKENI. Trimming pared 1 base from V and 2 bases from J, leaving 21 bases between. The CDR3 has 18 residues. The CDR3 here is CASSPLSRTSIITYEQYF. Here the CDR3 DNA reads TGTGCCAGCTCACCACTTTCTCGGACGTCCATTATTACCTACGAGCAGTACTTC.

The chain links TRBV5-1 to TRBJ1-1; a possible D gene is TRBD1 (5 bases). The length of the CDR3 is 15 residues. Per the germline V gene, CDR1 is SGHRS and CDR2 is YFSETQ. V lost 3 bases and J lost 3, with 15 bases in between. The CDR3: CASSSVLGQHTEAFF. The CDR3 DNA reads as TGCGCCAGCAGCTCGGTCTTGGGGCAGCACACTGAAGCTTTCTTT.

V usage is TRBV6-5 and J usage is TRBJ1-4, with D maybe TRBD1 (5 bases). Trimming removed 2 bases from V and 8 bases from J, with 15 bases in between. Germline V gene sequence: CDR1 MNHEY, CDR2 SVGAGI. This CDR3 contains 15 residues. As DNA, the CDR3 is TGTGCCAGCAGTTACACGCGCCCAGGGCTCGAAAAACTGTTTTTT. Its translation is CASSYTRPGLEKLFF.